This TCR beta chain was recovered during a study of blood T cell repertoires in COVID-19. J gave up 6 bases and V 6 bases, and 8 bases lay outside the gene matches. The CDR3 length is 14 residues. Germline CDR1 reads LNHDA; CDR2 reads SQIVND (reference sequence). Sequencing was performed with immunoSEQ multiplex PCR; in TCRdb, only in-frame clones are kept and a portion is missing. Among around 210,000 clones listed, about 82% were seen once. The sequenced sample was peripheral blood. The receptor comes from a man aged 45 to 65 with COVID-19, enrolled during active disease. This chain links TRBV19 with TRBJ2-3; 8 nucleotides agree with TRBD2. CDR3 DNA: TGTGCCAGTAGCATTAGCGGGGCCCCCGATACGCAGTATTTT. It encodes CASSISGAPDTQYF.